This T cell receptor beta chain was identified in a study of regulatory T cells in long-lasting Graves disease. Study-level findings and limits: Repertoires from persistent disease leaned toward TRBV28, TRBJ1-2 and TRBJ2-5. Small sample size may have lowered accuracy.

To make TCR beta libraries, researchers used iRepertoire HTBI primers and Arm-PCR of CDR3 regions. One entry per CDR3 protein results from TCRdb running MiXCR on the multiplex PCR reads. The top ten clones hold over 20% of a sample with about 370,000 distinct CDR3 sequences, 15% to 19% of them seen once. Time point indicated: newly diagnosed GD, antithyroid drugs for less than 3 months. PBMCs were the source of the RNA used for TCR sequencing. The length of the CDR3 is 16 residues. Germline values: CDR1 MGHRA, CDR2 YSYEKL. Trimming cost V 4 bases and J 7 bases; bases outside gene matches: 12. A word on this clonotype: Its antigen is still unknown.

This TCR was recovered from a female donor with Graves disease. The sample here was peripheral blood mononuclear cells (PBMCs), taken at new diagnosis, from a patient treated with antithyroid drugs. V is TRBV4-1 and J is TRBJ2-2, with TRBD2 matching 7 bases. The chain's CDR3 is CASSRLPGTTSGELFF. The DNA for the CDR3 is TGCGCCAGCAGCCGTCTACCCGGGACTACAAGCGGGGAGCTGTTTTTT.